The 3 T cell receptor beta chains in this list originate from one sample, sequenced in a study of blood T cell repertoires in COVID-19. Only in-frame clones appear in the TCRdb table, and some are missing; sequencing was by immunoSEQ multiplex PCR. This table has under 450,000 clones, around 83% appearing once. The sequenced sample was PBMCs or T cells enriched from blood (not recorded which). The receptor set was obtained from a woman aged 50 to 60 who had recovered from COVID-19.

Only a few counts were recorded for this clone. The chain joins TRBV7-2 to TRBJ1-2; D not certain. This CDR3 has 13 residues. Germline V lookup: CDR1 SGHTA, CDR2 FQGNSA. The V gene lost 5 bases and the J gene lost 2 bases, with 9 bases spanning the gap. The DNA of the CDR3 is TGTGCCAGCAGCGAGACATCGAACTATGGCTACACCTTC. It is translated as CASSETSNYGYTF.

The chain carries TRBV6-5 and TRBJ2-2; D might be TRBD1 (6 bases). Per germline, CDR1 MNHEY and CDR2 SVGAGI. V was clipped by 6 bases and J by 0 bases, with 11 bases between them. CDR3 length: 15 residues. The CDR3 here is CASRTGHTNTGELFF. The CDR3 nucleotides are TGTGCCAGCAGGACGGGACACACGAACACCGGGGAGCTGTTTTTT.

The chain employs TRBV29-1 and TRBJ1-3, with D perhaps matching TRBD1 (6 bases). Between the trimmed V and J ends, which lost 7 bases and 4 bases, there was a span of 14 bases. CDR3 length: 13 residues. The germline V gene encodes CDR1 SQVTM and CDR2 ANQGSEA. CDR3 nucleotides: TGCAGCGCCGGACAGTCTTCAGGAAACACCATATATTTT. It specifies CSAGQSSGNTIYF.